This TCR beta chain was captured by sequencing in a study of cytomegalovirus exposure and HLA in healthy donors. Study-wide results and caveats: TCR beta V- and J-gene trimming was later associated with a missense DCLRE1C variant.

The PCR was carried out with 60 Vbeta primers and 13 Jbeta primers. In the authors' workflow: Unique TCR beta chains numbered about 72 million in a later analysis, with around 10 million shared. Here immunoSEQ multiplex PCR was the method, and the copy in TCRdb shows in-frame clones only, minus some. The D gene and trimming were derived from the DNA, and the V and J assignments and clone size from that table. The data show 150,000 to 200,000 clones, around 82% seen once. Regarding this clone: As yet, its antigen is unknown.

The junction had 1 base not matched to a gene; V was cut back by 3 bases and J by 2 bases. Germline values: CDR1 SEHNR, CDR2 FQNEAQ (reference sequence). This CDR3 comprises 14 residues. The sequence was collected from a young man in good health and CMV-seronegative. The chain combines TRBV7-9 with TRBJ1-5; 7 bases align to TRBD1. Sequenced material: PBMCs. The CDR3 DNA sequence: TGTGCCAGCAGCTTTACAGGGGGCAATCAGCCCCAGCATTTT. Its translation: CASSFTGGNQPQHF.